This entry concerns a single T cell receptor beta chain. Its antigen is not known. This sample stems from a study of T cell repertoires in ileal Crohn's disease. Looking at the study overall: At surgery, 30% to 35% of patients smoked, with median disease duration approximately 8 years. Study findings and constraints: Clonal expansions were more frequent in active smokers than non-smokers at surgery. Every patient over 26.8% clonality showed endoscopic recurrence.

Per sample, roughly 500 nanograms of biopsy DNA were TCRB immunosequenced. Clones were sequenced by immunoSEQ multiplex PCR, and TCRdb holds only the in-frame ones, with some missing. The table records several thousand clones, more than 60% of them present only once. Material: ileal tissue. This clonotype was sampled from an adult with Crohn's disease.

This CDR3 reads CASSLSGGNQPQHF. Here the CDR3 DNA reads TGTGCCAGCAGCTTGAGCGGCGGCAATCAGCCCCAGCATTTT. The J gene is TRBJ1-5, the V gene TRBV5-6; D ambiguous. The V gene lost 1 base and the J gene lost 2 bases, with 7 bases spanning the gap. Germline CDR1 SGHDT, CDR2 YYEEEE. This CDR3 has 14 residues.